One and the same sample provided the 2 T cell receptor beta chains below, sequenced in a study of T cells in localized non-small cell lung cancer. Assay used: immunoSEQ multiplex PCR; TCRdb lists only in-frame clones, some missing. The table records approximately 83,000 clones, 85% to 90% of them present only once. The source was peripheral blood, collected before any cancer treatment. The receptors originated from a woman aged 40-69 years with stage I squamous cell lung carcinoma.

The rearrangement joins TRBV6-6 to TRBJ1-2, with 9 nucleotides matching TRBD1. Germline CDR1 is MNHNY and CDR2 is SVGAGI (reference sequence). J lost 6 bases, V lost 5 bases, and 10 bases had no gene match. The CDR3 contains 15 residues. CDR3 DNA: TGTGCCAGCAGTCAAACAAAGACAGGGGGTAATGGCTACACCTTC. It translates to CASSQTKTGGNGYTF.

The genes are TRBV7-2 and TRBJ1-3; 7 positions agree with TRBD1. Per germline, CDR1 SGHTA and CDR2 FQGNSA. The V gene end was trimmed by 2 bases and the J gene end by 0 bases; junction bases not matched to a gene: 4. The CDR3 consists of 16 residues. Here the CDR3 reads CASSLWTGRSGNTIYF. The CDR3 nucleotides read TGTGCCAGCAGCTTATGGACAGGACGCTCTGGAAACACCATATATTTT.